The 22 T cell receptor beta chains presented below share a single source sample, sequenced in a study of T cells in Graves' hyperthyroidism and ophthalmopathy. Using RNA transcripts as the source, TCR beta CDR3 regions were amplified. In the first-round RT-PCR of the TCR CDR3, the HTBI primer set was used. Each CDR3 protein is one row after TCRdb ran MiXCR on the multiplex PCR reads. The sample holds 500,000 to 750,000 distinct CDR3 sequences; around 46% are singletons and the top ten take about 8%. The sequenced material came from peripheral blood or thyroid tissue (not recorded which). These receptors were obtained from a woman under 30 with Graves' hyperthyroidism.

This clonotype has ten or more counts. The rearrangement joins TRBV5-1 to TRBJ2-7; D is uncertain. V gave up 0 bases and J gave up 0 bases, with 4 bases separating them. This CDR3 comprises 13 residues. Germline CDR1 is SGHRS and CDR2 is YFSETQ. DNA of the CDR3: TGCGCCAGCAGCTTGGACTTCTCCTACGAGCAGTACTTC. Its protein is CASSLDFSYEQYF.

The chain is built from TRBV6-4 and TRBJ2-7, with D possibly being TRBD2 (5 bases). Trimming shortened V by 6 bases and J by 5 bases, and 17 bases separated the two germline ends. CDR1 and CDR2 from the germline V gene are MRHNA and SNTAGT. The CDR3 contains 14 residues. CDR3 DNA: TGTGCCAGCAGGAGGGTCAACACCGGGGACGAGCAGTACTTC. Translation gives CASRRVNTGDEQYF.

CDR3 sequence (DNA): TGCAGCGTAGCGGGGGGGGTCATGGGCAATCAGCCCCAGCATTTT. Protein sequence: CSVAGGVMGNQPQHF. The rearrangement joins TRBV29-1 to TRBJ1-5, with a tentative D call TRBD1 (5 bases). V was trimmed by 6 bases and J by 2 bases, leaving 17 bases between them. Germline V CDR1 and CDR2: SQVTM, ANQGSEA. There are 15 residues in the CDR3.

On this clonotype itself: It may be a read error: a sequence one base away is much more abundant. The chain employs TRBV19 and TRBJ1-5, with a possible D match to TRBD1 (5 bases). The germline gives CDR1 LNHDA, CDR2 SQIVND (reference sequence). There are 16 residues in the CDR3. Trimming took 4 bases from V and 0 from J, leaving 13 bases between them. CDR3 loop: CASSRGIEHSNQPQHF. As DNA, the CDR3 is TGTGCCAGTAGTAGGGGGATCGAACATAGCAATCAGCCCCAGCATTTT.

Only one count was recorded for this clonotype. V is TRBV19 and J is TRBJ2-7, with D tentatively TRBD2 (6 bases). The CDR3 is 16 residues long. V was clipped by 7 bases and J by 4 bases, with 23 bases between them. Germline V gene sequence: CDR1 LNHDA, CDR2 SQIVND (reference sequence). CDR3 loop: CASTSGRGASGYEQYF. The CDR3, as DNA: TGTGCCAGTACCTCCGGGAGAGGGGCCTCGGGGTACGAGCAGTACTTC.

Only a few counts were recorded for this clonotype. The genes are TRBV10-3 and TRBJ1-2, with 9 bases identical to TRBD1. This CDR3 comprises 12 residues. CDR1 is ENHRY and CDR2 is SYGVKD in the germline V gene. Trimming cost V 5 bases and J 8 bases; bases outside gene matches: 3. CDR3 region: CAISRQGEGYTF. In nucleotides, the CDR3 is TGTGCCATCAGTCGACAGGGGGAAGGCTACACCTTC.

Many counts were recorded for this clonotype. This chain uses TRBV12-3 or TRBV12-4 with TRBJ2-5; D is undetermined. The germline V and J ends were trimmed by 4 bases and 4 bases, with 10 bases remaining between them. CDR3 length: 13 residues. CDR3 DNA: TGTGCCAGCAGTTACAATTTATTAGAGACCCAGTACTTC. This translates into CASSYNLLETQYF.

This rearrangement joins TRBV29-1 to TRBJ2-2; 10 nucleotides match TRBD1. The CDR3 sequence is 12 residues long. Germline V gene data show CDR1 as SQVTM and CDR2 as ANQGSEA. The CDR3 DNA reads TGCAGAGGGACAGGGGACACCGGGGAGCTGTTTTTT. Protein: CRGTGDTGELFF.

V is TRBV2 and J is TRBJ1-5; the match to TRBD1 covers 7 bases. In germline, CDR1 is SNHLY, CDR2 FYNNEI. The V and J ends lost 3 bases and 5 bases, in that order; junction bases with no gene match: 7. This CDR3 is 15 amino acids long. CDR3 bases: TGTGCCAGCAGTGAGGACAGGTTTGTTTATCAGCCCCAGCATTTT. Amino acids: CASSEDRFVYQPQHF.

This clonotype was seen at least ten times. The J gene is TRBJ2-7, the V gene TRBV11-2, with 9 bases matching TRBD1. V gave up 5 bases and J gave up 4 bases; unmatched junction bases: 3. This CDR3 is 13 amino acids long. The germline V gene has CDR1 SGHAT and CDR2 FQNNGV. This chain's CDR3 is CASSAGTGYEQYF. The CDR3, as DNA: TGTGCCAGCAGCGCGGGGACAGGGTACGAGCAGTACTTC.

As for this clonotype: Being one base from a much bigger clone, this may be a read error. The chain carries TRBV9 and TRBJ2-1; possible D gene TRBD2, 5 bases. This CDR3 is 15 amino acids long. Germline assignment: CDR1 SGDLS and CDR2 YYNGEE. Trimming stripped 0 bases from V and 10 bases from J, with 17 bases between. CDR3 nucleotide sequence: TGTGCCAGCAGCGTAGGACCGCCAGCGGCCCACGAGCAGTTCTTC. Encoded protein: CASSVGPPAAHEQFF.

There are many counts of this clonotype. This chain links TRBV7-3 with TRBJ1-1; D is unresolved. Trimming cost V 6 bases and J 0 bases, with 14 bases left between them. The length of the CDR3 is 15 residues. Germline CDR1 reads SGHTA; CDR2 reads FQGTGA. This chain's CDR3 is CASSVSGNMNTEAFF. The DNA of the CDR3 is TGTGCCAGCAGTGTTTCGGGGAACATGAACACTGAAGCTTTCTTT.

The sample holds many counts of this clonotype. V usage is TRBV7-2 and J usage is TRBJ1-6; the match to TRBD1 covers 9 bases. This CDR3 has 14 residues. Looked up from germline, CDR1 is SGHTA and CDR2 is FQGNSA. The V and J ends lost 4 bases and 7 bases, in that order; junction bases with no gene match: 2. The CDR3: CASSYRGQNSPLHF. The CDR3 DNA is TGTGCCAGCAGCTACAGGGGGCAGAATTCACCCCTCCACTTT.

This clonotype was counted at least ten times. The chain employs TRBV6-6 and TRBJ2-5; 9 bases are a match to TRBD2. CDR1 is MNHNY and CDR2 is SVGAGI in the germline V gene (reference sequence). Trimming took 8 bases from V and 3 from J; bases not matched to a gene: 7. This CDR3 region has 14 residues. CDR3 residues: CASASGMREETQYF. CDR3 coding DNA: TGTGCCAGCGCTAGCGGGATGAGGGAAGAGACCCAGTACTTC.

The CDR3 bases are TGCAGTGCTGATAGGGAGCAGTACTTC. Its protein is CSADREQYF. The chain carries TRBV20-1 and TRBJ2-7; D is undetermined. The V and J ends lost 5 bases and 7 bases respectively, with 6 bases between them. There are 9 residues in the CDR3. CDR1 and CDR2 (germline): DFQATT, SNEGSKA (reference sequence).

The chain employs TRBV12-5 and TRBJ1-2; the D is unclear. V was cut by 3 bases and J by 2 bases, with 7 bases left in between. The CDR3 spans 13 residues. CDR1 and CDR2 (germline): LGHNT, FRNRAP. The CDR3 sequence is CASGLSQNYGYTF. CDR3 in DNA: TGTGCTAGTGGTTTAAGTCAGAACTATGGCTACACCTTC.

In its sample, this clonotype was seen many times. This sequence joins TRBV6-6 and TRBJ2-7; possibly TRBD1 for D (6 bases). Looked up from germline, CDR1 is MNHNY and CDR2 is SVGAGI (reference sequence). The V end lost 5 bases, the J end lost 4 bases, and 15 bases lay between the germline ends. The CDR3 is 14 residues long. This chain's CDR3 is CASSVNWGPYEQYF. The CDR3 nucleotides read TGTGCCAGCAGTGTTAACTGGGGGCCGTACGAGCAGTACTTC.

The chain is built from TRBV7-3 and TRBJ1-1, with TRBD1 identical over 7 bases. The V and J ends lost 5 bases and 3 bases, in that order; junction bases with no gene match: 6. This CDR3 spans 14 amino acids. Germline V gene sequence: CDR1 SGHTA, CDR2 FQGTGA. This CDR3 reads CASSPDRVHTEAFF. The CDR3, as DNA: TGTGCCAGCAGCCCTGACAGGGTGCACACTGAAGCTTTCTTT.

The genes are TRBV20-1 and TRBJ1-3; D call uncertain. Germline loops: CDR1 DFQATT, CDR2 SNEGSKA (reference sequence). The CDR3 extends over 12 amino acids. V lost 6 bases and J lost 6, with 12 bases in between. The CDR3 here is CSASLAQNTIYF. CDR3 DNA: TGCAGTGCGAGCTTAGCGCAAAACACCATATATTTT.

This clonotype was seen repeatedly, ten times or more. This chain connects TRBV20-1 to TRBJ1-4; D is possibly TRBD1 (5 bases). This CDR3 has 16 amino acids. V was shortened by 1 base and J by 4 bases, with 16 bases between the two germline ends. CDR1 DFQATT and CDR2 SNEGSKA come from the germline V gene (reference sequence). The CDR3 spells CSARAPETELNEKLFF. The CDR3 DNA reads as TGCAGTGCTAGAGCCCCTGAGACAGAACTTAATGAAAAACTGTTTTTT.

With regard to this clonotype: A much larger clone is a single base away; this may be a read error. This rearrangement joins TRBV5-5 to TRBJ1-4, with 10 bases identical to TRBD1. This CDR3 has 16 amino acids. Germline V gene lookup returns CDR1 SGHKS and CDR2 YYEKEE (reference sequence). Here the CDR3 reads CASSWPGTGVGEKLLF. Written as DNA, the CDR3 is TGTGCCAGCAGCTGGCCGGGGACAGGGGTAGGAGAAAAACTGCTTTTT.

Many counts were recorded for this clonotype. The chain recombines TRBV7-2 with TRBJ1-2, with TRBD1 as a possible D gene (5 bases). Germline V gene sequence: CDR1 SGHTA, CDR2 FQGNSA. Trimming pared 0 bases from V and 2 bases from J, leaving 7 bases between. The CDR3 has 14 residues. The CDR3 region is CASSLAGLNYGYTF. The CDR3 region has the DNA TGTGCCAGCAGCTTAGCGGGACTGAACTATGGCTACACCTTC.